The present entry profiles one TCR beta chain with its context. Its antigen is unknown. One junction end does not reproduce the germline sequence, and a read error may be involved. The CDR3 spans 12 residues. The germline V gene encodes CDR1 SEHNR and CDR2 FQNEAQ (reference sequence). The sample is drawn from a study of cytomegalovirus exposure and HLA in healthy donors. Overall study results and limits: Among the most significant clusters, several appeared linked to common viral pathogens in a later analysis. A later analysis linked a missense DCLRE1C variant to TCR beta V- and J-gene trimming. In most subjects, TCR beta sequences reportedly gave accurate predictions of HLA-A and HLA-B alleles. In vitro confirmation showed three CMV-associated chains to be CMV antigen specific.

The PCR ran on 60 Vbeta and 13 Jbeta primers. Only in-frame clones appear in the TCRdb table, and some are missing; sequencing was by immunoSEQ multiplex PCR. The repertoire holds about 94,000 clones, approximately 79% seen once, with 3% to 4% in the top ten. The clonotype was recovered from a woman in her forties in good health and CMV-seronegative. The chain links TRBV7-9 to TRBJ1-1; D gene ambiguous. Sequenced material: PBMCs. CDR3 in amino acids: CSSSRSNTEAFF. The CDR3 DNA reads as TGTTCCAGCAGCCGTAGCAACACTGAAGCTTTCTTT. The full variable domain, in which reference TRBV7-9 and TRBJ1-1 provide the parts outside the CDR3, is DTGVSQNPRHKITKRGQNVTFRCDPISEHNRLYWYRQTLGQGPEFLTYFQNEAQLEKSRLLSDRFSAERPKGSFSTLEIQRTEQGDSAMYLCSSSRSNTEAFFGQGTRLTVV.